This T cell receptor (beta chain) was sequenced in a study of T cell responses to AZD1222 COVID-19 vaccine. Findings of the study overall: It was only after the peak T cell response that any repertoires were sampled. Mostly white British, mostly female donors; authors suggested clonal diversity may be underestimated. Reportedly, close to half of spike-specific TCRs are directed against unmutated variant regions.

Generated by immunoSEQ multiplex PCR, the TCRdb table keeps only in-frame clones and is missing some. The sample includes more than 85,000 clones, 81% of them seen just once. The CDR3 runs 14 residues. V gave up 1 base and J gave up 4 bases, with 10 bases separating them. Per germline, CDR1 SGHVS and CDR2 FNYEAQ. Notes on this clone: Its antigen is unidentified.

This clonotype originated in an adult in good health. This chain uses TRBV7-6 with TRBJ1-1; no clear D. The starting material was peripheral blood, obtained on day 0 of AZD1222 vaccination. CDR3 loop: CASSLVPMGTEAFF. In nucleotides, the CDR3 is TGTGCCAGCAGCTTAGTCCCGATGGGCACTGAAGCTTTCTTT.